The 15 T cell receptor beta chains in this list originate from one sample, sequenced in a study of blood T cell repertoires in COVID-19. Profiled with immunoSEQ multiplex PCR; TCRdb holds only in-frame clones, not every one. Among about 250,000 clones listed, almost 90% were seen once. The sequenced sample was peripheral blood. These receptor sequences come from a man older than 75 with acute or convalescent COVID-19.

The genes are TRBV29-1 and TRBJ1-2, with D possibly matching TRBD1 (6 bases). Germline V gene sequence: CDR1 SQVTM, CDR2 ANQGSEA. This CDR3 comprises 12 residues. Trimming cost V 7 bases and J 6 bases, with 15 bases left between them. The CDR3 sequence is CSASGGAHGYTF. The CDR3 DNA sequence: TGCAGCGCCTCGGGGGGGGCACATGGCTACACCTTC. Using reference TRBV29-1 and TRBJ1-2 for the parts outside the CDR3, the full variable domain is SAVISQKPSRDICQRGTSLTIQCQVDSQVTMMFWYRQQPGQSLTLIATANQGSEATYESGFVIDKFPISRPNLTFSTLTVSNMSPEDSSIYLCSASGGAHGYTFGSGTRLTVV.

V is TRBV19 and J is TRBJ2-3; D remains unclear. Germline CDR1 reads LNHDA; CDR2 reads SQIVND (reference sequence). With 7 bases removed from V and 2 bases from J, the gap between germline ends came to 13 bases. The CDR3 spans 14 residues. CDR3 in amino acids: CASTPGGHTDTQYF. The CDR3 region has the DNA TGTGCCAGTACCCCAGGTGGTCACACAGATACGCAGTATTTT.

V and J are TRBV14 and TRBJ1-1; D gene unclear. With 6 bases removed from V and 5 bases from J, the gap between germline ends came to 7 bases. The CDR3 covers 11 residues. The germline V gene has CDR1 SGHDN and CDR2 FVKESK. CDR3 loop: CASRGGTEAFF. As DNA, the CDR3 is TGTGCCAGCAGGGGAGGTACTGAAGCTTTCTTT.

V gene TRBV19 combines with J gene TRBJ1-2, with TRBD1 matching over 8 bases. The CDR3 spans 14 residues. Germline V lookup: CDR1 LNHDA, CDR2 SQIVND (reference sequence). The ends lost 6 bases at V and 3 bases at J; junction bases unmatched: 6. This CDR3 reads CASRRTGFDYGYTF. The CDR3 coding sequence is TGTGCCAGTAGACGGACAGGGTTCGACTATGGCTACACCTTC.

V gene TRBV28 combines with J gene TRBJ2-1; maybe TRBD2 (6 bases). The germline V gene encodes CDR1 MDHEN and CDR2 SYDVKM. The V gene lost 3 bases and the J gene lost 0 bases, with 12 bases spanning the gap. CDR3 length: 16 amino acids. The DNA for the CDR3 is TGTGCCAGCAGTTTTGGAGGGGTCCACTCCTACAATGAGCAGTTCTTC. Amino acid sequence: CASSFGGVHSYNEQFF.

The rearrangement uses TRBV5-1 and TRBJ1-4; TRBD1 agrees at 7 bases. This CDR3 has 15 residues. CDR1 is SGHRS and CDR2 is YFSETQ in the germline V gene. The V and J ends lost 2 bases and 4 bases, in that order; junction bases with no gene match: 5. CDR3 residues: CASSFTGADNEKLFF. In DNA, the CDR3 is TGCGCCAGCAGCTTCACAGGGGCGGATAATGAAAAACTGTTTTTT.

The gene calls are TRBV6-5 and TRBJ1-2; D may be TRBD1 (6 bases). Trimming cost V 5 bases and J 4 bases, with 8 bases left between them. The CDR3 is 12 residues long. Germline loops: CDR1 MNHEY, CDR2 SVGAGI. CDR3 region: CASSTTGYGYTF. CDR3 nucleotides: TGTGCCAGCAGTACGACAGGCTATGGCTACACCTTC.

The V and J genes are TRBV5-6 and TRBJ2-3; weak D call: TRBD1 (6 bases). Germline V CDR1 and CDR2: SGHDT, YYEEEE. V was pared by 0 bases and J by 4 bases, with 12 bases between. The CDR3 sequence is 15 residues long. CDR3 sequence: CASSLAVRGADTQYF. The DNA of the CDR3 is TGTGCCAGCAGCTTGGCGGTCAGGGGCGCAGATACGCAGTATTTT.

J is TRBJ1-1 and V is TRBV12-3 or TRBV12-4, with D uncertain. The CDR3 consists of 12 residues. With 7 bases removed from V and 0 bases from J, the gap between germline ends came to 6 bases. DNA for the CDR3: TGTGCCAGCACTACCTTGAACACTGAAGCTTTCTTT. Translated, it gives CASTTLNTEAFF.

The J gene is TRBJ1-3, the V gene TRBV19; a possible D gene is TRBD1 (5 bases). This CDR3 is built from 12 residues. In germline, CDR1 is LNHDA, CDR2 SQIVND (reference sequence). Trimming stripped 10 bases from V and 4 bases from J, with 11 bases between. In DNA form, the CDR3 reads TGTGCCATCCAGGGTTTGGGAAACACCATATATTTT. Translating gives CAIQGLGNTIYF.

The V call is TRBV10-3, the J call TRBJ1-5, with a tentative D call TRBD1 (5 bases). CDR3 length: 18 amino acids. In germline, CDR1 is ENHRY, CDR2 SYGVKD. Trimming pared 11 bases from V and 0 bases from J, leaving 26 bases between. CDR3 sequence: CAPSKREGKLCSNQPQHF. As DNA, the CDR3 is TGTGCCCCATCGAAGAGGGAGGGGAAACTCTGTAGCAATCAGCCCCAGCATTTT.

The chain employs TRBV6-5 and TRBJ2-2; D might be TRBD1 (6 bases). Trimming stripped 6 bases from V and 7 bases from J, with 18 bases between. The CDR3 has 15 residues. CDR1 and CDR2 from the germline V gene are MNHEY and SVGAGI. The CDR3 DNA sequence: TGTGCCAGCAGCCCCCCGCAGGGGTCCAACGGGGAGCTGTTTTTT. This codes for CASSPPQGSNGELFF.

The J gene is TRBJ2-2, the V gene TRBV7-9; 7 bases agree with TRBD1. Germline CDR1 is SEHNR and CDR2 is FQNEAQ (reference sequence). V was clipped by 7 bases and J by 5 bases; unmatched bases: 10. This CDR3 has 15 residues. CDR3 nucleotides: TGTGCCAGCACCCCTGGGGACAGAAGGACCGGGGAGCTGTTTTTT. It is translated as CASTPGDRRTGELFF. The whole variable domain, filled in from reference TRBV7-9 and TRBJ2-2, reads DTGVSQNPRHKITKRGQNVTFRCDPISEHNRLYWYRQTLGQGPEFLTYFQNEAQLEKSRLLSDRFSAERPKGSFSTLEIQRTEQGDSAMYLCASTPGDRRTGELFFGEGSRLTVL.

DNA of the CDR3: TGTGCCACCAGCAGAGAAGGACAGGGGGAAGGGGGTCAGCCCCAGCATTTT. Its protein is CATSREGQGEGGQPQHF. The chain combines TRBV15 with TRBJ1-5; 10 nucleotides align to TRBD1. This CDR3 spans 17 amino acids. With V trimmed by 0 bases and J by 6 bases, 8 bases remained unmatched. Germline V gives CDR1 LNHNV, CDR2 YYDKDF (reference sequence).

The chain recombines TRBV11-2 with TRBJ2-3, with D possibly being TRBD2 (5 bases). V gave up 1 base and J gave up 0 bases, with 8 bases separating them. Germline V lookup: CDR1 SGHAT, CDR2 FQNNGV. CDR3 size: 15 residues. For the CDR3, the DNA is TGTGCCAGCAGCTTAGTTGGCGGGAGCACAGATACGCAGTATTTT. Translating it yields CASSLVGGSTDTQYF. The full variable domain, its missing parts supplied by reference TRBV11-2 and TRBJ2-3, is EAGVAQSPRYKIIEKRQSVAFWCNPISGHATLYWYQQILGQGPKLLIQFQNNGVVDDSQLPKDRFSAERLKGVDSTLKIQPAKLEDSAVYLCASSLVGGSTDTQYFGPGTRLTVL.